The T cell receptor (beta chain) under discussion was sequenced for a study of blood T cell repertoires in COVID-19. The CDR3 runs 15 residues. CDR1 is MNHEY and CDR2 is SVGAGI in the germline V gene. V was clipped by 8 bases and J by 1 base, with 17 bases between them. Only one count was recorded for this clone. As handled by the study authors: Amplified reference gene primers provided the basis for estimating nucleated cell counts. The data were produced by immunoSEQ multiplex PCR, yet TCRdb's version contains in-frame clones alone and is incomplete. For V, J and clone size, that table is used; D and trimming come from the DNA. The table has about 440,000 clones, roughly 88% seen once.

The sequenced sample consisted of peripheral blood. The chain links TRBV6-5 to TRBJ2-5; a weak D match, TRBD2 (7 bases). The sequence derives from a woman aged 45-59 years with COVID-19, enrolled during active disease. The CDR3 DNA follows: TGTGCCAGCGGGAAGGGGGGGGCCGTCCAAGAGACCCAGTACTTC. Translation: CASGKGGAVQETQYF.